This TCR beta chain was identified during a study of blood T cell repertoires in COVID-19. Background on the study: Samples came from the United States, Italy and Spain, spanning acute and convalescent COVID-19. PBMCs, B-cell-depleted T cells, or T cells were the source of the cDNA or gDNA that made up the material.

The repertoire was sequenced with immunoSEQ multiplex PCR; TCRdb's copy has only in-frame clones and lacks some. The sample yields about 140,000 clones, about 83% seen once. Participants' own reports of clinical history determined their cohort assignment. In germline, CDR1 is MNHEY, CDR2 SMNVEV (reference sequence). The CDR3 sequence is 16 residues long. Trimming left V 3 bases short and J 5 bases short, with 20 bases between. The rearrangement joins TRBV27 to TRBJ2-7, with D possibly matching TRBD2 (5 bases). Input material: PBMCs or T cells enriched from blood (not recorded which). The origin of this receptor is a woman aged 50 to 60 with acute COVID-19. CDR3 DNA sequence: TGTGCCAGCAGTTTCCTCCCCGGGAAGGTTCCTGACGAGCAGTACTTC. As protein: CASSFLPGKVPDEQYF.